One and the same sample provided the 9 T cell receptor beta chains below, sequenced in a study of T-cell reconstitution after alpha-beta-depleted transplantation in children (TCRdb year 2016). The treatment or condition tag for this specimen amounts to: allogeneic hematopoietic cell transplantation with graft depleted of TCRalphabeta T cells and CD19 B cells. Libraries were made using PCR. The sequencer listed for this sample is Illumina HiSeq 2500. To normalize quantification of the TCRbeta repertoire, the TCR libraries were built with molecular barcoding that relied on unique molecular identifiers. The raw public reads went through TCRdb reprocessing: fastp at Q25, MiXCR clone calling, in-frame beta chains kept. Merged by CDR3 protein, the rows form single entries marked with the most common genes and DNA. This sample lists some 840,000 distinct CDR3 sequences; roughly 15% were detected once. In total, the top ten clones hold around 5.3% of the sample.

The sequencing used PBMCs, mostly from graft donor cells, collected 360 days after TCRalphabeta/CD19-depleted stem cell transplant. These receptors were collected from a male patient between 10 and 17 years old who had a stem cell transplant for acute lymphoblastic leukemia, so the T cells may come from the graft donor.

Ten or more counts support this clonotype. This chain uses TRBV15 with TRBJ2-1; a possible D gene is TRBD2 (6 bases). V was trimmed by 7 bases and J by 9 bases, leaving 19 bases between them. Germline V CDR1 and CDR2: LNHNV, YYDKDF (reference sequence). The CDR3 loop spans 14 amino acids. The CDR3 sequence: CATNWDSSPGEQFF. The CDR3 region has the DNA TGTGCCACCAATTGGGACTCCTCTCCGGGTGAGCAGTTCTTC.

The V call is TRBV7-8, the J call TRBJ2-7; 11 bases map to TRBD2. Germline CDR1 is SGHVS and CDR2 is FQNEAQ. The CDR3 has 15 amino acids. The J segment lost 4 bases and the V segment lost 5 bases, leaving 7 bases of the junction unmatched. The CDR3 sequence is CASSQLAGELYEQYF. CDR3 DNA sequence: TGTGCCAGCAGCCAACTAGCGGGAGAACTATACGAGCAGTACTTC.

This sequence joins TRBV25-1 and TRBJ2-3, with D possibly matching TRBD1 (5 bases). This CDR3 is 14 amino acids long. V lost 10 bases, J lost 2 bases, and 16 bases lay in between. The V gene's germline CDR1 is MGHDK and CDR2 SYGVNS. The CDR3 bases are TGTGCCAACCCAGGGAAACAGATCACAGATACGCAGTATTTT. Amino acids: CANPGKQITDTQYF.

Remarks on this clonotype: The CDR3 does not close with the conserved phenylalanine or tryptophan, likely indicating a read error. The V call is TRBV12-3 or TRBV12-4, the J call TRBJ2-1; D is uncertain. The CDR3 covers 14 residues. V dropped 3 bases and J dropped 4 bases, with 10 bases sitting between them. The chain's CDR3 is CASSFLNPYNEQFC. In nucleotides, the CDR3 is TGTGCCAGCAGTTTTTTAAACCCATACAATGAGCAGTTCTGC.

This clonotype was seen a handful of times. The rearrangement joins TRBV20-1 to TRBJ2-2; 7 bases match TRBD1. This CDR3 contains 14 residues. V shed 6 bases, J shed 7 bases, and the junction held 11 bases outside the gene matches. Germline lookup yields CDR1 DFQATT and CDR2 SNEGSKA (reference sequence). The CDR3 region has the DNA TGCAGTGCACCTCGTTTGGCAGGGGGCGGGGAGCTGTTTTTT. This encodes CSAPRLAGGGELFF.

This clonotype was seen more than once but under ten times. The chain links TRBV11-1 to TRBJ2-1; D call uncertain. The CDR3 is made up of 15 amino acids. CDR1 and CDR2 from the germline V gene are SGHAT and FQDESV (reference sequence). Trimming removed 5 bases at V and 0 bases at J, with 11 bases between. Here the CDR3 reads CASSPTVGSYNEQFF. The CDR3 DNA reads TGTGCCAGCAGCCCGACGGTTGGCTCCTACAATGAGCAGTTCTTC.

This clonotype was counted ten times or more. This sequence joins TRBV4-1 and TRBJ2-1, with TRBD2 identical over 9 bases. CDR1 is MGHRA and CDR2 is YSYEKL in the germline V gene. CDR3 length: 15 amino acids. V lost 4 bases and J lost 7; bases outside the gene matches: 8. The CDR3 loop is CASSLIGGRGNEQFF. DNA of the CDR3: TGCGCCAGCAGCCTTATTGGCGGGAGGGGAAATGAGCAGTTCTTC.

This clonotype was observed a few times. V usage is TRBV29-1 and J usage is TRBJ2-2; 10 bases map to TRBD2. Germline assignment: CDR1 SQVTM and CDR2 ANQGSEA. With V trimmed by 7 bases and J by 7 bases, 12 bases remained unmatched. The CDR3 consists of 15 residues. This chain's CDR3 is CSAPSGRARGGELFF. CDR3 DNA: TGCAGCGCACCAAGCGGGAGGGCAAGGGGCGGGGAGCTGTTTTTT.

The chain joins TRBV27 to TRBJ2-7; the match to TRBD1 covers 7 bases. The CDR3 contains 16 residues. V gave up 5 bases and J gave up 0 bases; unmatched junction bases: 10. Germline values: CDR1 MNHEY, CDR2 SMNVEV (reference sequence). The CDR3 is CASSPMGQPGSYEQYF. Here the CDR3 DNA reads TGTGCCAGCAGTCCTATGGGACAGCCAGGCTCCTACGAGCAGTACTTC.